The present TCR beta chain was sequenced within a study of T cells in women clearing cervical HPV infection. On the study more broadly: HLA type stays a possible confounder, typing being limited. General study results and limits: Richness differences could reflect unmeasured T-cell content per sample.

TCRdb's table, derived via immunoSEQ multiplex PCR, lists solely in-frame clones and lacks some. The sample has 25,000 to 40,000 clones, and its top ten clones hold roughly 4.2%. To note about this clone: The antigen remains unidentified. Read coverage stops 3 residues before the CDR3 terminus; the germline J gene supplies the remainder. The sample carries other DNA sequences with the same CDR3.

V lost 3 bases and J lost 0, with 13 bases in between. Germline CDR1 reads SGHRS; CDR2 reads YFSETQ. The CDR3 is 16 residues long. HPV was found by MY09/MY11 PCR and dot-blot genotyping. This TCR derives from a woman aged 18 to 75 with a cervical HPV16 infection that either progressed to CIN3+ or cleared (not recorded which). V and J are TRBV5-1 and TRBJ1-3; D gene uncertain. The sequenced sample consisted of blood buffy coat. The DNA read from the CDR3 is TGCGCCAGCAGCTCCGACAACCCGAGCTCTGGAAACACC. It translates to CASSSDNPSSGNT. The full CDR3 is CASSSDNPSSGNTIYF.